The 27 T cell receptor beta chains below come from one sample, sequenced in a study of blood T cells in healthy people across ages. PCR was performed a second time for 7 to 11 cycles using a sample-barcoded 5' primer and a J-beta primer mix. TCRdb re-called the 5' RACE reads with MiXCR, one entry per CDR3 protein. The sample includes 800,000 or so distinct CDR3 sequences, 35% to 50% of them seen just once. The sequenced material came from blood. The receptors here all came from a man older than 75 in good health.

Note on this clonotype: Since a much larger clone is just one base distant, this may be a read error. The chain recombines TRBV30 with TRBJ1-5, with D unresolved. This CDR3 region has 13 residues. Per the germline V gene, CDR1 is GTSNPN and CDR2 is SVGIG (reference sequence). The V end was cut by 1 base, the J end by 6 bases, with 10 bases between. CDR3 DNA: TGTGCCTGGAGTGCGGGAGGCGGTCAGCCCCAGCATTTT. Translated, it gives CAWSAGGGQPQHF.

This clonotype has at least ten counts. At one end the junction does not follow the germline gene, possibly because of a read error. The rearrangement links TRBV4-3 to TRBJ2-6, with D unclear. CDR1 is LGHNA, CDR2 YSLEER, per germline. The CDR3 totals 17 residues. CDR3 amino acids: CASSKDERVAGANVLTF. The CDR3 nucleotides read TGCGCCAGCAGCAAAGACGAACGAGTTGCCGGGGCCAACGTCCTGACTTTC.

Comments on this clonotype: Sequence at one end of the junction differs from germline and may be a read error. CDR3 sequence reads: CASSRDSTYNGQFF. The CDR3 region has the DNA TGTGCCAGCAGCCGTGACAGTACCTACAATGGGCAGTTCTTC. This sequence joins TRBV7-3 and TRBJ2-1; D is perhaps TRBD1 (5 bases). Germline loops: CDR1 SGHTA, CDR2 FQGTGA. This CDR3 contains 14 residues. Using reference TRBV7-3 and TRBJ2-1 for the parts outside the CDR3, the full variable domain is GAGVSQTPSNKVTEKGKYVELRCDPISGHTALYWYRQSLGQGPEFLIYFQGTGAADDSGLPNDRFFAVRPEGSVSTLKIQRTERGDSAVYLCASSRDSTYNGQFFGPGTRLTVL.

This clonotype showed up just a few times. The chain is built from TRBV6-1 and TRBJ2-2, with TRBD1 identical over 8 bases. With 6 bases clipped from V and 0 bases from J, the junction kept 12 bases outside the gene matches. Germline V gene data show CDR1 as MNHNS and CDR2 as SASEGT. The CDR3 loop spans 18 amino acids. The CDR3, as DNA: TGTGCCAGCAGCCCGATCCCCCAGGGGGCTTCGAACACCGGGGAGCTGTTTTTT. As protein: CASSPIPQGASNTGELFF.

This sequence joins TRBV6-5 and TRBJ1-1; unclear D gene. The V gene's germline CDR1 is MNHEY and CDR2 SVGAGI. V lost 6 bases and J lost 0, with 8 bases in between. The CDR3 extends over 13 amino acids. This CDR3 is CASSRGVNTEAFF. For the CDR3, the DNA is TGTGCCAGCAGCCGGGGTGTGAACACTGAAGCTTTCTTT.

The J gene is TRBJ2-5, the V gene TRBV6-2 or TRBV6-3; D not resolved. The CDR3 extends over 13 amino acids. Trimming removed 4 bases from V and 4 bases from J, with 10 bases in between. Germline-derived CDR1 and CDR2 are MNHEY and SVGEGT. The CDR3 loop reads CASSSTSRETQYF. The CDR3 DNA sequence: TGTGCCAGCAGTTCCACGTCCCGAGAGACCCAGTACTTC.

As for this clonotype: An end of the junction does not agree with germline; a read error may underlie this. This chain links TRBV7-8 with TRBJ2-6; D may be TRBD2 (8 bases). This CDR3 has 17 amino acids. CDR1 and CDR2 (germline): SGHVS, FQNEAQ. The CDR3 DNA reads TGTGCCAGCAGCGTAGCGGGACAGATCTCTGGGGCCAACGTCCTGACTTTC. Translation gives CASSVAGQISGANVLTF.

This clonotype has ten or more counts. This sequence joins TRBV29-1 and TRBJ2-4; D not resolved. Germline CDR1 reads SQVTM; CDR2 reads ANQGSEA. The V end lost 1 base, the J end lost 0 bases, and 1 base lay between the germline ends. This CDR3 spans 12 amino acids. CDR3 in DNA: TGCAGCGTTGAAGTAGCCAAAAACATTCAGTACTTC. Translated, it gives CSVEVAKNIQYF.

The V gene is TRBV5-1, the J gene TRBJ2-6; D is unresolved. The CDR3 covers 16 residues. V gave up 3 bases and J gave up 0 bases, with 10 bases separating them. Germline V lookup: CDR1 SGHRS, CDR2 YFSETQ. The CDR3: CASSSGYGSGANVLTF. The CDR3 region has the DNA TGCGCCAGCAGCTCCGGATACGGCTCTGGGGCCAACGTCCTGACTTTC.

The chain combines TRBV5-1 with TRBJ2-1; a weak D match, TRBD2 (6 bases). The germline V and J ends were trimmed by 0 bases and 9 bases, with 19 bases remaining between them. The germline V gene has CDR1 SGHRS and CDR2 YFSETQ. The CDR3 contains 16 residues. CDR3 sequence: CASSLASAGGGSEQFF. The DNA for the CDR3 is TGCGCCAGCAGCTTGGCAAGCGCCGGGGGAGGCAGTGAGCAGTTCTTC.

This clonotype was picked up a small number of times. The chain combines TRBV30 with TRBJ2-1; no reliable D call. CDR3 size: 11 residues. The V gene's germline CDR1 is GTSNPN and CDR2 SVGIG (reference sequence). V shed 4 bases and J shed 4 bases, with 5 bases lying between them. The CDR3 region is CAWMGYNEQFF. CDR3 DNA: TGTGCCTGGATGGGGTACAATGAGCAGTTCTTC.

The J gene is TRBJ2-1, the V gene TRBV7-3, with 12 bases lining up with TRBD1. Trimming took 5 bases from V and 7 from J; bases not matched to a gene: 6. The CDR3 extends over 15 amino acids. CDR1 SGHTA and CDR2 FQGTGA come from the germline V gene. The DNA of the CDR3 is TGTGCCAGCAGCCGGGGACAGGGGGCGGAAAATGAGCAGTTCTTC. It translates to CASSRGQGAENEQFF.

The chain employs TRBV24-1 and TRBJ2-3; the D gene is possibly TRBD1 (6 bases). CDR1 and CDR2 (germline): KGHDR, SFDVKD. The V end was cut by 1 base, the J end by 7 bases, with 11 bases between. The CDR3 consists of 14 residues. The CDR3 sequence is CATSDFRGEYTQYF. CDR3 coding DNA: TGTGCCACCAGTGATTTCAGGGGCGAGTATACGCAGTATTTT.

The chain recombines TRBV20-1 with TRBJ1-2; D not resolved. This CDR3 has 12 residues. The ends were cut back, 4 bases at V and 0 bases at J, with 6 bases in the middle. Germline loops: CDR1 DFQATT, CDR2 SNEGSKA (reference sequence). CDR3 amino acids: CSAIAPNYGYTF. The CDR3 bases are TGCAGTGCTATAGCCCCTAACTATGGCTACACCTTC.

Of note for this clonotype: One end of the junction fails to match germline, which may point to a read error. This chain joins TRBV5-6 and TRBJ2-7; 9 nucleotides align to TRBD2. CDR3 length equals 15 residues. The germline V gene encodes CDR1 SGHDT and CDR2 YYEEEE. The CDR3, as DNA: TGTTCCAGCAGCTTTATGACTAGCGGCGCCTACGAGCAGTACTTC. It codes for CSSSFMTSGAYEQYF.

A few counts support this clonotype. This sequence joins TRBV5-1 and TRBJ2-7; perhaps TRBD2 as D (5 bases). The J call may not be correct, given that the DNA end is closer to TRBJ2-5. Germline CDR1 reads SGHRS; CDR2 reads YFSETQ. This CDR3 spans 15 amino acids. This CDR3 is CASSLEGRGGETQYF. Written as DNA, the CDR3 is TGCGCCAGCAGCTTGGAGGGTAGAGGAGGAGAGACCCAGTACTTC.

The V call is TRBV15, the J call TRBJ1-4; 7 bases align to TRBD1. This CDR3 contains 16 residues. In germline, CDR1 is LNHNV, CDR2 YYDKDF (reference sequence). V gave up 0 bases and J gave up 0 bases; unmatched junction bases: 1. CDR3 bases: TGTGCCACCAGCAGAGAAGGGGGCCCAACTAATGAAAAACTGTTTTTT. Translation gives CATSREGGPTNEKLFF.

The chain carries TRBV5-1 and TRBJ2-7; weak D call: TRBD2 (6 bases). CDR1 SGHRS and CDR2 YFSETQ come from the germline V gene. V gave up 1 base and J gave up 2 bases, with 16 bases separating them. The CDR3 loop spans 16 amino acids. CDR3 sequence reads: CASSLYLDSGAYEQYF. DNA for the CDR3: TGCGCCAGCAGCTTGTATCTCGATAGCGGTGCCTACGAGCAGTACTTC.

The genes are TRBV6-1 and TRBJ2-3, with 10 bases fitting TRBD2. Germline loops: CDR1 MNHNS, CDR2 SASEGT. This CDR3 contains 15 residues. Unmatched junction bases numbered 3, after V lost 2 bases and J lost 4 bases. CDR3 residues: CASSELAGVPDTQYF. The CDR3 DNA sequence: TGTGCCAGCAGTGAACTAGCGGGGGTCCCAGATACGCAGTATTTT.

The sample holds a few counts of this clonotype. V usage is TRBV7-9 and J usage is TRBJ1-1; unclear D gene. The germline V and J ends were trimmed by 3 bases and 5 bases, with 7 bases remaining between them. Germline CDR1 reads SEHNR; CDR2 reads FQNEAQ (reference sequence). The CDR3 is 12 residues long. The CDR3 nucleotides are TGTGCCAGCAGCTTTTCAGAAACTGAAGCTTTCTTT. This translates into CASSFSETEAFF.

The rearrangement links TRBV12-3 or TRBV12-4 to TRBJ2-3; 9 nucleotides line up with TRBD2. Unmatched junction bases numbered 6, after V lost 7 bases and J lost 1 base. The length of the CDR3 is 15 residues. The CDR3 spells CASNPSSGGTDTQYF. CDR3 coding DNA: TGTGCCAGCAACCCCTCTAGCGGGGGCACAGATACGCAGTATTTT.

This clonotype was counted a few times. This sequence joins TRBV4-3 and TRBJ2-1, with D uncertain. V was pared by 4 bases and J by 9 bases, with 10 bases between. This CDR3 region has 12 residues. Germline V gene lookup returns CDR1 LGHNA and CDR2 YSLEER. The CDR3 DNA is TGCGCCAGCAGCCGCTGGCTCGGTGAGCAGTTCTTC. Protein: CASSRWLGEQFF.

This clonotype has just a few counts. J is TRBJ2-4 and V is TRBV7-9; D may be TRBD2 (6 bases). The CDR3 contains 15 residues. Germline lookup yields CDR1 SEHNR and CDR2 FQNEAQ (reference sequence). V lost 1 base, J lost 9 bases, and 16 bases lay in between. DNA for the CDR3: TGTGCCAGCAGCTTAGGGGGCGGAGGGGACGGCATTCAGTACTTC. This gives the protein CASSLGGGGDGIQYF.

The rearrangement links TRBV20-1 to TRBJ1-1; tentatively, D is TRBD1 (5 bases). This CDR3 has 15 amino acids. Germline CDR1 is DFQATT and CDR2 is SNEGSKA (reference sequence). V dropped 0 bases and J dropped 5 bases, with 16 bases sitting between them. In DNA, the CDR3 is TGCAGTGCTAGAGATATACAGGTCTCCCTTACTGAAGCTTTCTTT. It is translated as CSARDIQVSLTEAFF.

The chain has TRBV25-1 and TRBJ2-3; 7 bases align to TRBD2. Trimming took 3 bases from V and 4 from J; bases not matched to a gene: 7. CDR3 length equals 15 residues. The germline CDR1 and CDR2 sequences are MGHDK and SYGVNS. The CDR3 nucleotides are TGTGCCAGCAGTGATTGGACTAGGGTCCCAGATACGCAGTATTTT. Translation gives CASSDWTRVPDTQYF.

The CDR3 loop is CASSQVIGEQFF. CDR3 coding DNA: TGTGCCAGCAGCCAAGTCATCGGCGAGCAGTTCTTC. The V and J genes are TRBV14 and TRBJ2-1; D not resolved. Per the germline V gene, CDR1 is SGHDN and CDR2 is FVKESK. The CDR3 length is 12 residues. Trimming cost V 1 base and J 10 bases, with 8 bases left between them.

The chain employs TRBV5-1 and TRBJ2-1; TRBD2 matches 7 bases. The CDR3 is 14 residues long. J was trimmed by 7 bases and V by 4 bases; bases with no gene match: 8. Looked up from germline, CDR1 is SGHRS and CDR2 is YFSETQ. The CDR3 nucleotides are TGCGCCAGCAGCCGTACCCTTAGCGGGAATGAGCAGTTCTTC. Amino acids: CASSRTLSGNEQFF.